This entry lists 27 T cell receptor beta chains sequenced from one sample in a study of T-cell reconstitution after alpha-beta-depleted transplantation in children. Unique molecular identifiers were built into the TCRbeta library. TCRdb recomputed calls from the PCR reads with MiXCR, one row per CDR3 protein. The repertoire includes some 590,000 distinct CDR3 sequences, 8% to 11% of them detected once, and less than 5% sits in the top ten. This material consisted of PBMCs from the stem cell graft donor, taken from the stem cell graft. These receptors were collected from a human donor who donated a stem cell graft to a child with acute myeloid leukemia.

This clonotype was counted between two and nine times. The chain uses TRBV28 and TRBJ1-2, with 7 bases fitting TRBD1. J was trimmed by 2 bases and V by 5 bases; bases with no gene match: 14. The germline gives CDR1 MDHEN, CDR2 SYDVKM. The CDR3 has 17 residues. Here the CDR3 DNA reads TGTGCCAGCAGTCCTCTCGGGGGACAGTGGGGGAACTATGGCTACACCTTC. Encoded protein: CASSPLGGQWGNYGYTF.

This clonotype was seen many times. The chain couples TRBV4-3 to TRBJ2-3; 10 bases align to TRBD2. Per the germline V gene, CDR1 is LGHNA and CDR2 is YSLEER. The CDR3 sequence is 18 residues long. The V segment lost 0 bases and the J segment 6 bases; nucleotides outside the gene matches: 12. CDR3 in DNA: TGCGCCAGCAGCCAAGATCGAAGTAGCGGGAGGAATGGGGATACGCAGTATTTT. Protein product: CASSQDRSSGRNGDTQYF.

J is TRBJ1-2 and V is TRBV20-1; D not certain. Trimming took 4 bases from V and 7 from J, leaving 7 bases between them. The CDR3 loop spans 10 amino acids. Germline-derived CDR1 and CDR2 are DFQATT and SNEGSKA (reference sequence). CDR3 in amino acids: CSAIRSGYTF. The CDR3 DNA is TGCAGTGCTATTAGGTCTGGCTACACCTTC.

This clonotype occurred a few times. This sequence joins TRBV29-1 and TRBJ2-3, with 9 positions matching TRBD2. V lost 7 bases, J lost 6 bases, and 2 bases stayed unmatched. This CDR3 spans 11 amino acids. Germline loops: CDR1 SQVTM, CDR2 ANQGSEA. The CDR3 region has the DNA TGCAGCGGTGGACTAGCGGATACGCAGTATTTT. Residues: CSGGLADTQYF.

The CDR3 sequence is CASSFARSGSYNEQFF. DNA of the CDR3: TGTGCCAGCAGCTTTGCTAGGAGCGGATCCTACAATGAGCAGTTCTTC. The rearrangement uses TRBV7-9 and TRBJ2-1; D possibly corresponds to TRBD2 (5 bases). CDR3 length: 16 residues. The germline CDR1 and CDR2 sequences are SEHNR and FQNEAQ (reference sequence). The V and J ends lost 3 bases and 1 base respectively, with 13 bases between them.

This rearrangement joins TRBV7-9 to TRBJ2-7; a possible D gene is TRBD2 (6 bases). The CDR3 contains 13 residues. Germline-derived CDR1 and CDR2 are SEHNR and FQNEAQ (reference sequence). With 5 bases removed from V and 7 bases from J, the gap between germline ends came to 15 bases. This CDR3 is CASSPPTREEQYF. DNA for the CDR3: TGTGCCAGCAGCCCTCCGACTAGAGAAGAGCAGTACTTC.

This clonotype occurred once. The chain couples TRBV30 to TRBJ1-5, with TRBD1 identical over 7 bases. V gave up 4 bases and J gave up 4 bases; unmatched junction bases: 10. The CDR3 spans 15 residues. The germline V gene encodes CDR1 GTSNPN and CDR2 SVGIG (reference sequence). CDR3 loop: CAWMGRQGPNQPQHF. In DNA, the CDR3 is TGTGCCTGGATGGGTCGACAGGGACCTAATCAGCCCCAGCATTTT.

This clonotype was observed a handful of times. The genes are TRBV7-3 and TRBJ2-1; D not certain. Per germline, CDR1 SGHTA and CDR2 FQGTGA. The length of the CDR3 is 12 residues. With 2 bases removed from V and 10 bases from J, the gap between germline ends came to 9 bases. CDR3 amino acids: CASSLYSQEQFF. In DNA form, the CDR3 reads TGTGCCAGCAGCTTATACAGCCAAGAGCAGTTCTTC.

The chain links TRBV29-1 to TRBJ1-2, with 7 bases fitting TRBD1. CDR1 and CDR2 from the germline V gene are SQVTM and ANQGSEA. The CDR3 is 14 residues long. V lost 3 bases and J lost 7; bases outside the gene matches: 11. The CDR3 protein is CSVDIRGRLGGYTF. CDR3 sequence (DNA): TGCAGCGTTGATATAAGGGGGCGCTTGGGTGGCTACACCTTC.

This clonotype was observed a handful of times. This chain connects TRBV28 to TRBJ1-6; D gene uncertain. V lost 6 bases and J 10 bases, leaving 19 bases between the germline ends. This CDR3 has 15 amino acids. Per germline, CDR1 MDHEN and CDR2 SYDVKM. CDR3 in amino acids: CASSQEVHDGSPLHF. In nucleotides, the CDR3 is TGTGCCAGCAGCCAAGAGGTCCACGACGGATCACCCCTCCACTTT.

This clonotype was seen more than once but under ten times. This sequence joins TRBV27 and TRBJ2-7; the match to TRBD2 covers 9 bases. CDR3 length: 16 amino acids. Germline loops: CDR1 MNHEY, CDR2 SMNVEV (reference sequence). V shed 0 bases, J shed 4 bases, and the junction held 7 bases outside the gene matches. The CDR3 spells CASSLSWAGGQYEQYF. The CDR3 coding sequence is TGTGCCAGCAGTTTATCGTGGGCGGGAGGGCAATACGAGCAGTACTTC.

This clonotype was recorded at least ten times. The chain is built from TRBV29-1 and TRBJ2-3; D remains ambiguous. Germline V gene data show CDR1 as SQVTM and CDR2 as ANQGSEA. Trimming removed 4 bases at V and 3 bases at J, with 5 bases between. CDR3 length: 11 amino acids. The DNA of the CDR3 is TGCAGCGTTGCGGTTACAGATACGCAGTATTTT. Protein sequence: CSVAVTDTQYF.

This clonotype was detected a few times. CDR3 amino acids: CATRGPGEDTGELFF. The CDR3 nucleotides are TGCGCCACCCGAGGACCGGGAGAGGACACCGGGGAGCTGTTTTTT. J is TRBJ2-2 and V is TRBV10-2, with D perhaps matching TRBD2 (6 bases). CDR3 length: 15 amino acids. Germline V gives CDR1 WSHSY, CDR2 SAAADI. Trimming stripped 10 bases from V and 3 bases from J, with 18 bases between.

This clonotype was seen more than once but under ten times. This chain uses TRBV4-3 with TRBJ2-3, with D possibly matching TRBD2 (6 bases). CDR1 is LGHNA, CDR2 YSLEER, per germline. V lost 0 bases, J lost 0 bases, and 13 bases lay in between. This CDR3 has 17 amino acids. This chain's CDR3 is CASSQDGSGPSTDTQYF. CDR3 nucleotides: TGCGCCAGCAGCCAAGATGGCAGCGGGCCTAGCACAGATACGCAGTATTTT.

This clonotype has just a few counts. CDR3 residues: CASTETGTREQYF. The CDR3 region has the DNA TGCGCCAGCACAGAGACAGGGACGAGGGAGCAGTACTTC. V is TRBV5-1 and J is TRBJ2-7; 7 nucleotides line up with TRBD1. There are 13 residues in the CDR3. CDR1 is SGHRS, CDR2 YFSETQ, per germline. J was trimmed by 7 bases and V by 6 bases; bases with no gene match: 10.

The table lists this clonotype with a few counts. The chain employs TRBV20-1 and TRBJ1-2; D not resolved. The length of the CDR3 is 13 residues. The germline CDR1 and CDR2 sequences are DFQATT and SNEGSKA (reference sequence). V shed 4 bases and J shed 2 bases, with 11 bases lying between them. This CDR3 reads CSATLTENYGYTF. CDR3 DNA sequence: TGCAGTGCTACCTTAACAGAGAACTATGGCTACACCTTC.

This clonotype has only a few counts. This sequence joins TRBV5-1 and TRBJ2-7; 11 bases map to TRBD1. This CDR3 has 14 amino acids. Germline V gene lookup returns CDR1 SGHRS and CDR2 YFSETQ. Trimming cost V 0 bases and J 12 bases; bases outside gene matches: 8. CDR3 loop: CASSLAGTGGDRYF. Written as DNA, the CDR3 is TGCGCCAGCAGCTTGGCCGGGACAGGGGGTGATAGGTACTTC. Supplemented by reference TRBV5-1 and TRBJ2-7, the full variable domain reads KAGVTQTPRYLIKTRGQQVTLSCSPISGHRSVSWYQQTPGQGLQFLFEYFSETQRNKGNFPGRFSGRQFSNSRSEMNVSTLELGDSALYLCASSLAGTGGDRYFGPGTRLTVT.

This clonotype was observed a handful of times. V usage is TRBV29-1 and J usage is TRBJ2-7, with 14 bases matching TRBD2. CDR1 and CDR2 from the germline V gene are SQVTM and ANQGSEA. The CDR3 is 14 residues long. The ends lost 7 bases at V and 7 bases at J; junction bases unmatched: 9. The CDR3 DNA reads TGCAGCGGCCGACTAGCGGGAGGGCCGGGAGAGCAGTACTTC. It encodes CSGRLAGGPGEQYF.

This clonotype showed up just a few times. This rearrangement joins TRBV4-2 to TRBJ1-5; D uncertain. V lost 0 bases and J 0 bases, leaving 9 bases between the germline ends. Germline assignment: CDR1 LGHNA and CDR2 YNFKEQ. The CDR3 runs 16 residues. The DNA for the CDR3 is TGTGCCAGCAGCCAAGATGCCCCCAGTAGCAATCAGCCCCAGCATTTT. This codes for CASSQDAPSSNQPQHF.

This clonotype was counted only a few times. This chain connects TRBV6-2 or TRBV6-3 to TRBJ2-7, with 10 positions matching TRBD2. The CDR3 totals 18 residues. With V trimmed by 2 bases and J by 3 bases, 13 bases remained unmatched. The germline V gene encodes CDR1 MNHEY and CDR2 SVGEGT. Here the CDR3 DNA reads TGTGCCAGCAGTTACCCCACTAGCGGGATCCTCTCCCTCTACGAGCAGTACTTC. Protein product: CASSYPTSGILSLYEQYF.

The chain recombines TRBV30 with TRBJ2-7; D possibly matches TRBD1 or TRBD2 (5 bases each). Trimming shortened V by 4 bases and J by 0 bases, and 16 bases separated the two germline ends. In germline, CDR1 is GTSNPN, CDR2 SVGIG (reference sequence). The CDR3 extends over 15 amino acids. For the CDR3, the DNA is TGTGCCTGGACCCACCCGGGGCCATACTCCTACGAGCAGTACTTC. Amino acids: CAWTHPGPYSYEQYF.

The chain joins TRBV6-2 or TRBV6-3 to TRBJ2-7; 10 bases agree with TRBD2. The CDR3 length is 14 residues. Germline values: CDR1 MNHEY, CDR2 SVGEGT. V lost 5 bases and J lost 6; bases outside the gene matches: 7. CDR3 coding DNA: TGTGCCAGCAGTATCCTAGCGGGAGAGGGCGAGCAGTACTTC. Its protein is CASSILAGEGEQYF.

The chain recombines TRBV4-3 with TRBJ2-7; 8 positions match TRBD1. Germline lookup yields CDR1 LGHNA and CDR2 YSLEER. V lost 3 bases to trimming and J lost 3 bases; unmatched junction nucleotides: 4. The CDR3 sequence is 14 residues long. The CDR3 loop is CASSHYRGDYEQYF. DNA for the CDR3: TGCGCCAGCAGCCACTACAGGGGGGACTACGAGCAGTACTTC.

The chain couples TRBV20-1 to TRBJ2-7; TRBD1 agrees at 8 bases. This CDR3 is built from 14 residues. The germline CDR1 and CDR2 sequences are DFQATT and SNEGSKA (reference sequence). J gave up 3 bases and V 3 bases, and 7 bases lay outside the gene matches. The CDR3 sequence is CSARGTGPLYEQYF. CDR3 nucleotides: TGCAGTGCTAGGGGGACAGGCCCCCTCTACGAGCAGTACTTC.

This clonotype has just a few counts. Here the CDR3 reads CASGLGLSESYNEQFF. The CDR3 DNA reads TGTGCTAGTGGTTTGGGATTGAGTGAGTCCTACAATGAGCAGTTCTTC. J is TRBJ2-1 and V is TRBV12-5, with D unclear. The CDR3 runs 16 residues. V dropped 1 base and J dropped 1 base, with 11 bases sitting between them. Per the germline V gene, CDR1 is LGHNT and CDR2 is FRNRAP.

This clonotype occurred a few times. The DNA of the CDR3 is TGTGCCAGCAGTCAACGCGGGACTAGCTGGTTCCAGTTCTTC. Residues: CASSQRGTSWFQFF. The chain is built from TRBV27 and TRBJ2-1, with 9 bases that match TRBD2. The CDR3 covers 14 residues. CDR1 and CDR2 from the germline V gene are MNHEY and SMNVEV (reference sequence). V shed 5 bases and J 13 bases; nucleotides not matched to a gene: 12.

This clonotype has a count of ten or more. CDR3 DNA: TGTGCCAGCAGCTGGGCCCCCTACGAGCAGTACTTC. Encoded protein: CASSWAPYEQYF. This chain links TRBV5-8 with TRBJ2-7, with D unresolved. Per germline, CDR1 SGHTS and CDR2 YDEGEE. V was shortened by 3 bases and J by 2 bases, with 6 bases between the two germline ends. The CDR3 covers 12 residues.